This T cell receptor beta chain came from a study of blood T cells in healthy people across ages. In the study overall: About one barcoded TCR beta cDNA was captured per two T cells. Broader study findings: Age showed a roughly linear inverse relationship with TCR beta diversity per million T cells. The diversity estimates, figures obtained from one million T cells, were considered underestimates.

Individuals who donated were healthy Caucasians from Russia aged roughly 6 to 90. A sample-barcoded 5' primer and a J-beta primer mix were used in a second PCR of roughly 7 to 12 cycles. TCRdb ran MiXCR on the 5' RACE reads and lists one entry per CDR3 protein. Of about 670,000 distinct CDR3 sequences detected, more than 45% appear once; the ten largest clones hold roughly 12%. The CDR3 extends over 12 amino acids. V was shortened by 6 bases and J by 8 bases, with 12 bases between the two germline ends. This clonotype was observed at least ten times. No antigen is known for it. The gene calls are TRBV12-3 or TRBV12-4 and TRBJ2-3; D might be TRBD2 (6 bases). This TCR was sampled from a woman older than 75 in good health. Sequenced sample: blood. The CDR3 is CASSRDFGTQYF. The CDR3 DNA sequence: TGTGCCAGCAGCCGGGACTTTGGTACGCAGTATTTT.